Below, 13 T cell receptor beta chains from the same sample are listed, as sequenced in a study of persistence of HIV-infected CD4 T cells. Sequencing used immunoSEQ version 4 in survey mode. Clones were sequenced by immunoSEQ multiplex PCR, and TCRdb holds only the in-frame ones, with some missing. The data show around 60,000 clones, 65% to 80% seen once. These receptors have no known antigen. Cells were stimulated with overlapping HIV-1 Gag 15-mer peptides. Memory cells lacking CD40L and CD69 with high CD45RO were sorted. Sequences were derived from CD4+ T cells sorted from PBMCs after roughly 17-hour stimulation, sampled from a patient who received antiretroviral therapy. These receptors all come from an adult man with HIV who was CMV-seropositive.

The V gene is TRBV28, the J gene TRBJ2-6, with a possible D match to TRBD1 (5 bases). CDR3 length: 16 amino acids. CDR1 MDHEN and CDR2 SYDVKM come from the germline V gene. Trimming removed 4 bases at V and 4 bases at J, with 14 bases between. The CDR3 here is CASSSPHRSGANVLTF. The CDR3 bases are TGTGCCAGCAGTTCCCCACACAGGTCCGGGGCCAACGTCCTGACTTTC.

The V gene is TRBV27, the J gene TRBJ1-2; D uncertain. This CDR3 is built from 13 residues. The germline gives CDR1 MNHEY, CDR2 SMNVEV (reference sequence). The V and J ends lost 5 bases and 3 bases respectively, with 10 bases between them. CDR3 in amino acids: CASSQRRHYGYTF. CDR3 bases: TGTGCCAGCAGTCAACGACGGCACTATGGCTACACCTTC.

This clone was seen once. V and J are TRBV29-1 and TRBJ2-7; no firm D call. The ends were cut back, 6 bases at V and 3 bases at J, with 9 bases in the middle. Germline loops: CDR1 SQVTM, CDR2 ANQGSEA. The CDR3 has 11 amino acids. CDR3 in DNA: TGCAGCGTGCGGACGGGCTACGAGCAGTACTTC. Its translation is CSVRTGYEQYF.

This clone was seen a single time. V is TRBV28 and J is TRBJ2-4, with 7 bases that match TRBD2. Germline trimming cut 3 bases from V and 0 bases from J; bases unmatched to any gene: 5. This CDR3 region has 16 residues. The germline CDR1 and CDR2 sequences are MDHEN and SYDVKM. CDR3 residues: CASSFGGVKAKNIQYF. Written as DNA, the CDR3 is TGTGCCAGCAGTTTTGGGGGGGTGAAAGCCAAAAACATTCAGTACTTC.

V usage is TRBV6-2 or TRBV6-3 and J usage is TRBJ1-5; a weak D match, TRBD1 (5 bases). V gave up 4 bases and J gave up 7 bases, with 14 bases separating them. The germline V gene encodes CDR1 MNHEY and CDR2 SVGEGT. The CDR3 totals 14 residues. The CDR3: CASSFTGGSQPQHF. Here the CDR3 DNA reads TGTGCCAGCAGTTTCACAGGAGGCTCACAGCCCCAGCATTTT.

The chain combines TRBV19 with TRBJ2-7; D tentatively fits TRBD1 or TRBD2 (5 bases each). The CDR3 sequence is 14 residues long. V lost 3 bases to trimming and J lost 2 bases, with 11 bases between them. Germline V CDR1 and CDR2: LNHDA, SQIVND (reference sequence). The DNA of the CDR3 is TGTGCCAGTAGTATGGGGGTAGCTCCCTACGAGCAGTACTTC. It yields the protein CASSMGVAPYEQYF.

J is TRBJ2-3 and V is TRBV5-1; 7 positions match TRBD2. This CDR3 is 16 amino acids long. J was trimmed by 3 bases and V by 0 bases; bases with no gene match: 7. CDR1 SGHRS and CDR2 YFSETQ come from the germline V gene. The CDR3 DNA sequence: TGCGCCAGCAGCTTGGCCTCGGGCGGGGGAACAGATACGCAGTATTTT. Translation: CASSLASGGGTDTQYF.

The table lists this clone with a count of one. The chain couples TRBV18 to TRBJ2-3; no reliable D call. CDR1 is KGHSH and CDR2 is LQKENI in the germline V gene. This CDR3 comprises 13 residues. V lost 6 bases, J lost 5 bases, and 12 bases lay in between. CDR3 bases: TGTGCCAGCTCCTCCCTTAGAGGAGATACGCAGTATTTT. Its protein product is CASSSLRGDTQYF.

Only one count was recorded for this clone. Other DNA sequences in the sample encode the same CDR3. V gene TRBV2 combines with J gene TRBJ2-7; 11 bases align to TRBD1. The junction had 2 bases not matched to a gene; V was cut back by 6 bases and J by 1 base. This CDR3 is 14 amino acids long. Germline V gene sequence: CDR1 SNHLY, CDR2 FYNNEI. This CDR3 is CASRGTGGSYEQYF. The CDR3 DNA reads TGTGCCAGCAGGGGGACAGGGGGATCCTACGAGCAGTACTTC.

This clone has just a few counts. The V call is TRBV27, the J call TRBJ1-5; D is perhaps TRBD1 (6 bases). With 5 bases removed from V and 6 bases from J, the gap between germline ends came to 17 bases. Germline V lookup: CDR1 MNHEY, CDR2 SMNVEV (reference sequence). CDR3 size: 15 residues. CDR3 nucleotide sequence: TGTGCCAGCAGTCCAGGGAGGGGGTTGGTTCAGCCCCAGCATTTT. Translating it yields CASSPGRGLVQPQHF.

The chain carries TRBV18 and TRBJ2-5, with D possibly being TRBD1 (5 bases). The germline V and J ends were trimmed by 4 bases and 2 bases, with 8 bases remaining between them. Germline V CDR1 and CDR2: KGHSH, LQKENI. This CDR3 region has 13 residues. CDR3 sequence (DNA): TGTGCCAGCTCACAGGGGATACAAGAGACCCAGTACTTC. Its protein is CASSQGIQETQYF.

The chain is built from TRBV7-3 and TRBJ1-1; maybe TRBD1 (6 bases). CDR1 and CDR2 from the germline V gene are SGHTA and FQGTGA. The CDR3 spans 14 residues. The V gene lost 3 bases and the J gene lost 4 bases, with 12 bases spanning the gap. The CDR3 DNA reads TGTGCCAGCAGCTTGCAGGGGTCTGCCACTGAAGCTTTCTTT. Its translation: CASSLQGSATEAFF.

CDR3 nucleotide sequence: TGTGCCAGCAGTCCGCTCGGGACAGGGCCCGAAAAACTGTTTTTT. As protein: CASSPLGTGPEKLFF. The chain joins TRBV6-5 to TRBJ1-4, with 9 bases identical to TRBD1. Looked up from germline, CDR1 is MNHEY and CDR2 is SVGAGI. The J segment lost 8 bases and the V segment lost 5 bases, leaving 9 bases of the junction unmatched. The CDR3 runs 15 residues.